This T cell receptor (beta chain) was sequenced during a study of low-dose radiotherapy and immunotherapy resistance in tumors (dated by TCRdb to 2021 to 2024). Background for the entire study: In Cohort 1, 0.5 Gy per fraction was delivered every 2 weeks, and a total PTV dose of 6.5 Gy was prescribed. The translational analysis covered eight patients: three from the first dose cohort and the first five from the second dose cohort. Cyclophosphamide 200 mg/m2 was given intravenously every two weeks, one day before each radiation and immunotherapy administration. Patients in Cohort 2 were given 1 Gy per fraction every two weeks, for a total of 13 Gy across 26 weeks. Aspirin 300 mg was taken orally once daily by patients for four cycles, starting on cycle 1 day 1. Trial participants were not randomized into treatment groups. Nivolumab and ipilimumab were both given intravenously, with nivolumab at a 240 mg flat dose every two weeks and ipilimumab at 1 mg/kg every six weeks.

Worth noting for this clonotype: Its antigen remains undetermined. No base qualities exist here, and no much larger clone lies one base off it.

To make first-strand cDNA, Superscript III was used along with a set of TRAV- and TRBV-specific primers so that both the TCRalpha and TCRbeta chains were covered. TCRs were amplified with Phusion for 20 to 25 PCR cycles using a constant-region primer together with the adapter attached to the V primers. The isolated mRNA was amplified using the MessageAmp II aRNA Amplification Kit, with in vitro transcription performed for less than 20 hours at 37 degrees C. The Dynabeads mRNA DIRECT Purification Kit was used to isolate the mRNA for TCR sequencing. Indexed Illumina adapters were added in a second Phusion PCR of approximately 25 cycles, after which AMPure XP beads were used to purify the products. TCRalpha and TCRbeta libraries were deep-sequenced on an Illumina MiniSeq instrument. From the authors' description of their analysis: Custom Perl scripts pooled TCR sequences encoding the same protein, removed out-of-frame sequences and computed each clonotype's abundance. TCR sequences supported by only a single read were excluded from analysis. Repertoire metrics included Shannon entropy, Gini index, clonality, richness, and frequency of TCRs shared between repertoires. Through fastp at Q25 and MiXCR, TCRdb rebuilt clones from the public reads, retaining in-frame beta chains. Each CDR3 protein gets just one entry, which takes the most common genes and DNA from the rows behind it. The V and J calls and clone size are TCRdb's, not the authors'. The sample has some 38,000 distinct CDR3 sequences on record, more than 20% of them singletons. The top ten clonotypes cover roughly 10% of the sample.

The sample's time point label, decoded: after trial treatment. Reading the label with the study, this specimen's treatment or condition is: LDRT plus nivolumab, ipilimumab, low-dose cyclophosphamide and aspirin (RACIN trial). The donors came from RACIN, which was a single-arm phase I dose-escalation trial that paired nivolumab and ipilimumab with aspirin, low-dose cyclophosphamide and low-dose radiotherapy. Eligible patients had advanced, TIL-negative solid tumors. Deletion took 1 base off V and 2 bases off J, with a span of 9 bases between the germline ends. Including cysteine and phenylalanine, the CDR3 has 14 amino acids. Only the CDR3 part of the read is kept: 42 bases, read in frame from the first base. CDR1 is given as WSHSY and CDR2 as SAAADI, both from the germline V gene.

This sample comprised PBMCs, obtained after low-dose radiotherapy plus immunotherapy. This TCR derives from a female donor with ovarian cancer. The chain is assembled from TRBV10-2 and TRBJ2-7; the D segment cannot be called with confidence. The CDR3: CASSEFPGPYEQYF. The nucleotide sequence is TGCGCCAGCAGTGAGTTTCCAGGACCCTACGAGCAGTACTTC.